This TCR beta chain was identified in a study of blood T cells in healthy people across ages. Using a J-beta primer mix together with a sample-barcoded 5' primer, a second PCR was run for 7 to 11 cycles. With 12 random nucleotides, a template-switch adaptor tagged each individual cDNA molecule. MiXCR, applied by TCRdb to the 5' RACE reads, yields one record per CDR3 protein. The sample lists about 620,000 distinct CDR3 sequences; under 25% were seen once. With respect to this clonotype: Its antigen is still unknown.

The authors drew roughly 9.8 milliliters of peripheral blood from each donor. Study results and limitations: Higher naive T cell percentage went strongly together with higher TCR beta diversity.

Deletions cut 1 base from V and 6 bases from J, with 10 bases between. The CDR3 covers 14 residues. The TCR originated in a man in his 70s in good health. The source material was blood. The rearrangement uses TRBV12-3 or TRBV12-4 and TRBJ1-5; maybe TRBD1 (6 bases). DNA of the CDR3: TGTGCCAGCAGTTTAGGGGGGGGCAGTCAGCCCCAGCATTTT. Its translation: CASSLGGGSQPQHF.